This T cell receptor (beta chain) comes out of a study of T cell changes during pregnancy in multiple sclerosis (dated by TCRdb to between 2018 and 2021). In terms of the full investigation: The study looked at changes in the T cell repertoire across pregnancy in women with multiple sclerosis.

As to this clone: Its antigen specificity is not known. Base qualities are not provided; no much larger clone lies one nucleotide away.

The library was generated by the immunoSEQ multiplex PCR assay. In its TCRdb copy, this immuneACCESS table keeps in-frame sequences only and misses some clones. Where compared with another copy, unresolved V genes explain less than half of these, and the others have no known cause. The sample contains approximately 31,000 clones, over 85% of them found a single time. The top ten constitute roughly 0.42% of the sample. For CDR1 and CDR2, the germline V gene lists SGHRS and YFSETQ. At the junction V is shortened by 6 bases and J by 3 bases; bases outside the gene matches: 0. The cysteine opens and the phenylalanine closes a CDR3 of 12 amino acids. The retained sequence is limited to the CDR3, 36 bases, with the frame set at the first base.

This receptor was obtained from a female donor in good health, enrolled as a control in a pregnancy study. The sample in question was CD4+ T cells from peripheral blood mononuclear cells, obtained in the second trimester of pregnancy. The sequence links TRBV5-1 to TRBJ1-3, and TRBD1 matches 7 of the central bases. This receptor carries the CDR3 CASTGGGNTIYF. The nucleotide sequence reads as follows: TGCGCCAGCACAGGGGGTGGAAACACCATATATTTT.